The sequence of this TCR beta chain was determined in a study of blood T cells in healthy people across ages. Overall study findings and caveats: Higher naive T cell percentage went strongly together with higher TCR beta diversity.

Points on this clonotype: Antigen specificity is unknown.

Germline V gives CDR1 DFQATT, CDR2 SNEGSKA (reference sequence). The CDR3 has 14 amino acids. V shed 1 base and J 11 bases; nucleotides not matched to a gene: 13. The authors ran a second PCR of 7 to 11 cycles using a sample-barcoded 5' primer and a J-beta primer mix. Researchers report that a template-switch adaptor with 12 random nucleotides tagged each cDNA molecule. From each sample, at least 2.5 million paired-end reads containing CDR3 were obtained. Via MiXCR, TCRdb re-called the 5' RACE reads, giving one row per CDR3 protein. The sample gives about 760,000 distinct CDR3 sequences, 56% of which show up once; roughly 24% is in the top ten. Each sample had at least 6.5 million PBMCs isolated.

The source is a man between 35 and 55 years old in good health. The chain carries TRBV20-1 and TRBJ2-5; TRBD1 aligns across 7 bases. Sequencing used blood. The CDR3 DNA sequence: TGCAGTGCTAGAGTGAGGGGCAGGGGGAGTGCGCAGTACTTC. This sequence encodes CSARVRGRGSAQYF.